Listed here are 5 T cell receptor beta chains from one sample, sequenced in a study of blood T cells in healthy people across ages. It was with a sample-barcoded 5' primer and a J-beta primer mix that a second PCR of roughly 6 to 12 cycles was run. TCRdb itself ran the 5' RACE reads through MiXCR, one entry per CDR3 protein. The sample carries about 930,000 distinct CDR3 sequences, almost 30% recorded once. This sample was also put to use in a study of T cells of mothers and their children.

The sequencing input was blood. The receptor set was obtained from a middle-aged woman in good health.

This clonotype was detected many times. The chain has TRBV2 and TRBJ2-5, with D perhaps given as TRBD1 or TRBD2 (5 bases each). The V end was cut by 3 bases, the J end by 4 bases, with 9 bases between. The CDR3 is made up of 13 amino acids. The V gene's germline CDR1 is SNHLY and CDR2 FYNNEI. The CDR3 sequence is CASSDYGAETQYF. Written as DNA, the CDR3 is TGTGCCAGCAGTGATTACGGGGCAGAGACCCAGTACTTC.

This clonotype occurred many times. The chain links TRBV28 to TRBJ1-2; D gene uncertain. There are 13 residues in the CDR3. Trimming took off 5 bases at V and 1 base at J, with 8 bases between the two ends. The germline V gene encodes CDR1 MDHEN and CDR2 SYDVKM. CDR3 in DNA: TGTGCCAGCAGTGAGACGGATAACTATGGCTACACCTTC. Translated, it gives CASSETDNYGYTF.

A single count supports this clonotype. The V gene is TRBV5-1, the J gene TRBJ2-5; maybe TRBD2 (5 bases). Near its end, the DNA agrees better with TRBJ2-7, so the J call may be wrong. CDR1 and CDR2 (germline): SGHRS, YFSETQ. The CDR3 loop spans 14 amino acids. The CDR3 is CASSLNGPGYEQYF. For the CDR3, the DNA is TGCGCCAGCAGCCTTAATGGTCCGGGATACGAGCAGTACTTC.

CDR3 region: CASSRLGDGYTF. In nucleotides, the CDR3 is TGTGCCAGCAGCCGCCTGGGGGATGGCTACACCTTC. V and J are TRBV7-2 and TRBJ1-2; D perhaps matches TRBD1 (5 bases). The CDR3 spans 12 residues. Trimming stripped 5 bases from V and 6 bases from J, with 10 bases between. Germline CDR1 reads SGHTA; CDR2 reads FQGNSA.

The rearrangement uses TRBV5-1 and TRBJ2-3; no clear D gene. This CDR3 spans 15 amino acids. V lost 3 bases and J 1 base, leaving 12 bases between the germline ends. CDR1 is SGHRS, CDR2 YFSETQ, per germline. The CDR3 region is CASSYYSRGTDTQYF. Here the CDR3 DNA reads TGCGCCAGCAGCTACTACTCCCGGGGCACAGATACGCAGTATTTT.